This TCR beta chain appears in the sequencing data of a study of spatial heterogeneity in lung cancer. About the study: Available PBMC from follow-up, collected a median of about 25 months after resection, underwent sequencing.

Time point specified: blood at routine non-recurrence follow-up after resection. This clonotype has a handful of counts. In TCRdb, the 5' RACE reads were re-called with MiXCR into one record per CDR3 protein. The data contain approximately 100,000 distinct CDR3 sequences, 15% to 20% of them singletons. The germline V gene has CDR1 GTSNPN and CDR2 SVGIG (reference sequence). The CDR3 sequence is 12 residues long. The ends lost 8 bases at V and 1 base at J; junction bases unmatched: 2. This TCR derives from a male donor with early-stage non-small cell lung cancer. This chain connects TRBV30 to TRBJ2-1, with 7 bases identical to TRBD2. Specimen: PBMCs, collected at follow-up. Here the CDR3 reads CARGVSYNEQFF. The CDR3 bases are TGTGCCCGGGGGGTATCCTACAATGAGCAGTTCTTC.